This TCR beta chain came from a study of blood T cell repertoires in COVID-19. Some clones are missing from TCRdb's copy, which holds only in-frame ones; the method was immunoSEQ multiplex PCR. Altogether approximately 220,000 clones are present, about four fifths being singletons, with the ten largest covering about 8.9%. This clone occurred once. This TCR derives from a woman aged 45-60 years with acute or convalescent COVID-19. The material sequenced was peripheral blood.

The CDR3 nucleotides are TGCAGTGCTAGTCGAGGACTAGCGGGAGGACCCTCCTACAATGAGCAGTTCTTC. Translation gives CSASRGLAGGPSYNEQFF. The V and J genes are TRBV20-1 and TRBJ2-1, with TRBD2 matching 14 bases. The CDR3 covers 18 residues. J gave up 0 bases and V 3 bases, and 7 bases lay outside the gene matches. CDR1 is DFQATT and CDR2 is SNEGSKA in the germline V gene (reference sequence).